Following are 11 T cell receptor beta chains from one sample sequenced in a study of cytomegalovirus exposure and HLA in healthy donors. PCR used 60 Vbeta primers and 13 Jbeta primers. This table comes from immunoSEQ multiplex PCR, and its TCRdb copy is limited to in-frame clones, with some not included. In all, the sample yields tens of thousands of clones. The sequenced sample consisted of PBMCs. The receptors derive from a female donor in good health and CMV-seronegative.

The rearrangement joins TRBV16 to TRBJ1-2, with D tentatively TRBD1 (5 bases). Germline V lookup: CDR1 KGHSY, CDR2 FQNENV. Trimming took off 3 bases at V and 0 bases at J, with 8 bases between the two ends. The CDR3 totals 14 residues. The CDR3 nucleotides read TGTGCCAGCAGCCACGTGACAGCTAACTATGGCTACACCTTC. This encodes CASSHVTANYGYTF.

The gene calls are TRBV7-8 and TRBJ1-5, with 7 positions matching TRBD1. CDR3 length: 20 amino acids. V shed 3 bases, J shed 0 bases, and the junction held 17 bases outside the gene matches. Germline loops: CDR1 SGHVS, CDR2 FQNEAQ. The CDR3 region has the DNA TGTGCCAGCAGCTTCCTGTTCCCGGGACAGCGAACCTATAGCAATCAGCCCCAGCATTTT. Translated, it gives CASSFLFPGQRTYSNQPQHF.

The chain couples TRBV2 to TRBJ1-6; D not resolved. V was shortened by 3 bases and J by 10 bases, with 13 bases between the two germline ends. There are 14 residues in the CDR3. Germline V lookup: CDR1 SNHLY, CDR2 FYNNEI. The CDR3 loop is CASSEAGAGSPLHF. The CDR3, as DNA: TGTGCCAGCAGTGAGGCAGGTGCTGGATCACCCCTCCACTTT. Full variable domain (missing parts from reference TRBV2 and TRBJ1-6): EPEVTQTPSHQVTQMGQEVILRCVPISNHLYFYWYRQILGQKVEFLVSFYNNEISEKSEIFDDQFSVERPDGSNFTLKIRSTKLEDSAMYFCASSEAGAGSPLHFGNGTRLTVT.

This chain links TRBV5-8 with TRBJ1-2, with TRBD1 matching 8 bases. This CDR3 region has 15 residues. Germline lookup yields CDR1 SGHTS and CDR2 YDEGEE. The junction had 12 bases not matched to a gene; V was cut back by 5 bases and J by 6 bases. The CDR3 DNA is TGTGCCAGCAGACGGAGGGGGACACAGGGGGATGGCTACACCTTC. Translating gives CASRRRGTQGDGYTF.

CDR3 DNA sequence: TGTGCCAGCAGCTTGTTCCCCAAATTGTGGGGACAGGGACGCTATGGCTACACCTTC. This encodes CASSLFPKLWGQGRYGYTF. The V and J genes are TRBV5-6 and TRBJ1-2, with 9 bases lining up with TRBD1. CDR3 length: 19 amino acids. CDR1 is SGHDT, CDR2 YYEEEE, per germline. With V trimmed by 1 base and J by 4 bases, 17 bases remained unmatched.

This chain connects TRBV10-3 to TRBJ2-5; D might be TRBD1 (6 bases). Germline V gene data show CDR1 as ENHRY and CDR2 as SYGVKD. Trimming shortened V by 6 bases and J by 3 bases, and 14 bases separated the two germline ends. This CDR3 is built from 14 residues. The CDR3 is CAIRDRLIEETQYF. In DNA, the CDR3 is TGTGCCATCAGGGACAGACTAATAGAAGAGACCCAGTACTTC.

The gene calls are TRBV4-3 and TRBJ1-6, with 7 bases identical to TRBD1. The CDR3 loop spans 16 amino acids. Germline CDR1 reads LGHNA; CDR2 reads YSLEER. V shed 0 bases, J shed 10 bases, and the junction held 9 bases outside the gene matches. CDR3 nucleotide sequence: TGCGCCAGCAGCCAAGAGACAGGGTCTCTACAATCACCCCTCCACTTT. The encoded protein is CASSQETGSLQSPLHF.

The chain links TRBV7-2 to TRBJ1-4; tentatively, D is TRBD1 (5 bases). The V gene lost 5 bases and the J gene lost 8 bases, with 12 bases spanning the gap. The germline V gene encodes CDR1 SGHTA and CDR2 FQGNSA. The CDR3 is 13 amino acids. The CDR3 nucleotides read TGTGCCAGCAGCCTGGGACTCTGGGAAAAACTGTTTTTT. This translates into CASSLGLWEKLFF. The variable domain in full, with the rest retrieved from reference TRBV7-2 and TRBJ1-4, is GAGVSQSPSNKVTEKGKDVELRCDPISGHTALYWYRQSLGQGLEFLIYFQGNSAPDKSGLPSDRFSAERTGGSVSTLTIQRTQQEDSAVYLCASSLGLWEKLFFGSGTQLSVL.

The gene calls are TRBV9 and TRBJ2-3; unclear D gene. This CDR3 comprises 14 residues. V dropped 7 bases and J dropped 5 bases, with 17 bases sitting between them. CDR1 is SGDLS and CDR2 is YYNGEE in the germline V gene. This CDR3 is CASEVGDGIDTQYF. The CDR3 nucleotides are TGTGCCAGCGAGGTCGGAGACGGAATAGATACGCAGTATTTT.

The rearrangement uses TRBV5-6 and TRBJ2-3, with TRBD2 matching over 8 bases. CDR1 SGHDT and CDR2 YYEEEE come from the germline V gene. V trimming: 2 bases; J trimming: 0 bases; junction bases outside the gene matches: 5. This CDR3 spans 16 amino acids. CDR3 protein: CASSFLAGPSTDTQYF. In nucleotides, the CDR3 is TGTGCCAGCAGCTTCTTAGCGGGGCCTAGCACAGATACGCAGTATTTT. Full variable domain (rest looked up from reference TRBV5-6 and TRBJ2-3): DAGVTQSPTHLIKTRGQQVTLRCSPKSGHDTVSWYQQALGQGPQFIFQYYEEEERQRGNFPDRFSGHQFPNYSSELNVNALLLGDSALYLCASSFLAGPSTDTQYFGPGTRLTVL.

This sequence joins TRBV9 and TRBJ1-3; 8 bases are a match to TRBD1. The V and J ends lost 3 bases and 4 bases, in that order; junction bases with no gene match: 12. This CDR3 contains 17 residues. CDR1 is SGDLS, CDR2 YYNGEE, per germline. The CDR3 is CASSAVSTGVSGNTIYF. The CDR3 DNA reads TGTGCCAGCAGCGCAGTTTCGACAGGGGTTTCCGGAAACACCATATATTTT.